The entry below describes one T cell receptor (beta chain). Its antigen is still unknown. The CDR3 contains 13 residues. Losses at the gene ends were 5 bases for V and 9 bases for J; bases not matched to a gene: 6. Germline CDR1 and CDR2: WNHNN and SYGVQD (reference sequence). These data come from a study of cytomegalovirus exposure and HLA in healthy donors. Both 60 Vbeta primers and 13 Jbeta primers went into the PCR. TCRdb keeps only in-frame clones here, not all; method: immunoSEQ multiplex PCR. The sample includes about 150,000 clones. Findings of the study overall: Fewer N-insertions than the roughly 630-donor mean were reportedly shown by an Asian-associated ancestry cluster in a later analysis.

Sequenced material: PBMCs. V and J are TRBV10-1 and TRBJ2-1, with TRBD1 matching over 8 bases. This clonotype was obtained from a young man in good health and CMV-seronegative. The CDR3 here is CASSIRGRPEQFF. CDR3 in DNA: TGCGCCAGCAGTATCAGGGGGCGCCCTGAGCAGTTCTTC.